This T cell receptor (beta chain) was profiled in a study of T cell responses to AZD1222 COVID-19 vaccine. As for the study in general: Analyses pooled second doses at about 4 or about 12 weeks.

Assay used: immunoSEQ multiplex PCR; TCRdb lists only in-frame clones, some missing. The sample includes about 140,000 clones, approximately 92% seen only once; the top ten take approximately 4.8%. This CDR3 has 17 residues. The germline CDR1 and CDR2 sequences are MDHEN and SYDVKM. V shed 3 bases, J shed 0 bases, and the junction held 9 bases outside the gene matches. Sequencing used peripheral blood, obtained on day 0 of AZD1222 vaccination. The chain is built from TRBV28 and TRBJ2-3, with TRBD1 matching 7 bases. The sequence was collected from an adult in good health. The chain's CDR3 is CASSFPTGVDSTDTQYF. Here the CDR3 DNA reads TGTGCCAGCAGTTTCCCCACAGGGGTCGATAGCACAGATACGCAGTATTTT.